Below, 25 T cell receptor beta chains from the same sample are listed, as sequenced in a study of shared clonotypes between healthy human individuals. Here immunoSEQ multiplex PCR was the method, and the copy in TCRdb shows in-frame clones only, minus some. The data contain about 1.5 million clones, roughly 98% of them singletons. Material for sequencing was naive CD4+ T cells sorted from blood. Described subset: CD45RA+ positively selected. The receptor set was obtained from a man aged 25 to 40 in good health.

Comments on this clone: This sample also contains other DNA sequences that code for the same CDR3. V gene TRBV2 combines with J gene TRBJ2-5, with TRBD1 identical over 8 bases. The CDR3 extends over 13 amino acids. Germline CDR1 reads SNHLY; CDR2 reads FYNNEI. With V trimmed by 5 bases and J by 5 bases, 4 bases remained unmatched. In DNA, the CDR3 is TGTGCCAGCAGTCAGGGGGCGCGGGAGACCCAGTACTTC. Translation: CASSQGARETQYF. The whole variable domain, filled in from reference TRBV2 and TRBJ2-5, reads EPEVTQTPSHQVTQMGQEVILRCVPISNHLYFYWYRQILGQKVEFLVSFYNNEISEKSEIFDDQFSVERPDGSNFTLKIRSTKLEDSAMYFCASSQGARETQYFGPGTRLLVL.

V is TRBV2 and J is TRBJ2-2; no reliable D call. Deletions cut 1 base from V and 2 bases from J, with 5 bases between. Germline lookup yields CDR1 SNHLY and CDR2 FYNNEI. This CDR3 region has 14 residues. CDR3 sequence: CASSEEYNTGELFF. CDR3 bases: TGTGCCAGCAGTGAAGAGTACAACACCGGGGAGCTGTTTTTT.

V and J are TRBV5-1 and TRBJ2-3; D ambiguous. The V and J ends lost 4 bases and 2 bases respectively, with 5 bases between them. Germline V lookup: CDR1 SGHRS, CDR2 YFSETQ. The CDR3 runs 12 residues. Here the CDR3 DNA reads TGCGCCAGCAGCATCGTCACAGATACGCAGTATTTT. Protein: CASSIVTDTQYF.

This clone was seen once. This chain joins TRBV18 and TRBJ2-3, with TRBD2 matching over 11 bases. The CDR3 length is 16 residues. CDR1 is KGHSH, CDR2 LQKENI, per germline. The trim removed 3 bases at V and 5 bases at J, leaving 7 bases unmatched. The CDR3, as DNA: TGTGCCAGCTCACCTGTAGCGGGAGGGCGAGGAGATACGCAGTATTTT. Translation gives CASSPVAGGRGDTQYF.

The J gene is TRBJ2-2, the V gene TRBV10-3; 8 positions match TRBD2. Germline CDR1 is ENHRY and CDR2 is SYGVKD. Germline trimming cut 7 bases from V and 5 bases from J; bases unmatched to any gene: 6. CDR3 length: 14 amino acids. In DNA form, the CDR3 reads TGTGCCATCAAACCGGGACTAGAGACCGGGGAGCTGTTTTTT. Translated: CAIKPGLETGELFF.

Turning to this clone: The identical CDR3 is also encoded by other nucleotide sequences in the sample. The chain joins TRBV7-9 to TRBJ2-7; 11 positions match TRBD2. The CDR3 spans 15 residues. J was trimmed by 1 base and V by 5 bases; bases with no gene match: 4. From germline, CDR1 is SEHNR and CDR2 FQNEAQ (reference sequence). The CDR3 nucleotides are TGTGCCAGCAGCCGCCGGACTAGCGGGTCCTACGAGCAGTACTTC. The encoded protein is CASSRRTSGSYEQYF.

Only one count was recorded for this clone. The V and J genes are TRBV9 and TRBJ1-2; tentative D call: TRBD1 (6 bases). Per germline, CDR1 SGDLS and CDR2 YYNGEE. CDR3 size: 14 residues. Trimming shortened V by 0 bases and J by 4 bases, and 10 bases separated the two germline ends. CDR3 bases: TGTGCCAGCAGCGTAGATGGCAGGGGCTATGGCTACACCTTC. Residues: CASSVDGRGYGYTF.

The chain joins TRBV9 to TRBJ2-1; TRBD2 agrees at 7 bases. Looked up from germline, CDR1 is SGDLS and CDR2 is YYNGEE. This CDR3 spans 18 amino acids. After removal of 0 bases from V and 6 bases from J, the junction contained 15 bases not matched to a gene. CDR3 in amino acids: CASSVANSLGGLRNEQFF. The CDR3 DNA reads TGTGCCAGCAGCGTAGCGAACTCTTTGGGAGGGCTACGCAATGAGCAGTTCTTC.

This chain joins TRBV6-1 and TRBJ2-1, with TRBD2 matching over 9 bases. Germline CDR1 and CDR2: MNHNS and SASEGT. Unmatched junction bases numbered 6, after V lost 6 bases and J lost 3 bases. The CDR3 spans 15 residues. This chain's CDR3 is CASRQKTSGYNEQFF. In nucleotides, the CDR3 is TGTGCCAGCAGGCAGAAGACTAGCGGCTACAATGAGCAGTTCTTC.

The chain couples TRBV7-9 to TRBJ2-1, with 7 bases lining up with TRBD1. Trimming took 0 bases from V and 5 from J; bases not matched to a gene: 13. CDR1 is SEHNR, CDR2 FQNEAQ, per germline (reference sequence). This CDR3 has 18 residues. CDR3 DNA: TGTGCCAGCAGCTTAGCGCCCCGTGGACAGGTTTTTCACAATGAGCAGTTCTTC. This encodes CASSLAPRGQVFHNEQFF.

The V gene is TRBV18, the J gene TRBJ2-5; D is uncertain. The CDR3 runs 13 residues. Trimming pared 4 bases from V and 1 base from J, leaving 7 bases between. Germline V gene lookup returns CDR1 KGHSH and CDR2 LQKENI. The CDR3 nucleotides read TGTGCCAGCTCACAGACTCCCCAAGAGACCCAGTACTTC. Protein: CASSQTPQETQYF.

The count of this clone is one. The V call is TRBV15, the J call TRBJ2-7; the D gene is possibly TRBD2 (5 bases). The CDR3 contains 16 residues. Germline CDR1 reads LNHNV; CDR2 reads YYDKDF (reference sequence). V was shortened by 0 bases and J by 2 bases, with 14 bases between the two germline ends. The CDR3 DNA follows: TGTGCCACCAGCAGAGATGGAGGCCTCCCTACCTACGAGCAGTACTTC. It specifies CATSRDGGLPTYEQYF. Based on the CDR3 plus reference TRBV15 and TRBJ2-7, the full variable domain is DAMVIQNPRYQVTQFGKPVTLSCSQTLNHNVMYWYQQKSSQAPKLLFHYYDKDFNNEADTPDNFQSRRPNTSFCFLDIRSPGLGDTAMYLCATSRDGGLPTYEQYFGPGTRLTVT.

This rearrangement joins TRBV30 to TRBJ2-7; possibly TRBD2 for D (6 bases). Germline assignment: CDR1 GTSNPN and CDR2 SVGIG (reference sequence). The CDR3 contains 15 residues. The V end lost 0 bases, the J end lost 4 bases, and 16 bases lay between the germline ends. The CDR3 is CAWSVHGGPLYEQYF. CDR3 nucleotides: TGTGCCTGGAGTGTACACGGGGGACCCCTATACGAGCAGTACTTC.

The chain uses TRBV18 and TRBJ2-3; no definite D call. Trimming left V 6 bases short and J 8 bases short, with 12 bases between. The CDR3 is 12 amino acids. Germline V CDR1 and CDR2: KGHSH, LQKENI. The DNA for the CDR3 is TGTGCCAGCTCGCCGCCGGGTGTTACGCAGTATTTT. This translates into CASSPPGVTQYF.

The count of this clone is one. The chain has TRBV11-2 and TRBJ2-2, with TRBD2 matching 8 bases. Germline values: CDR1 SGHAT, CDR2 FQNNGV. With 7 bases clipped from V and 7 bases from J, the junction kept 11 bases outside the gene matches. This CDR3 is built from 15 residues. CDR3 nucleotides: TGTGCCAGCAATCAGCGACTAGCGAGGGGCGGGGAGCTGTTTTTT. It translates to CASNQRLARGGELFF.

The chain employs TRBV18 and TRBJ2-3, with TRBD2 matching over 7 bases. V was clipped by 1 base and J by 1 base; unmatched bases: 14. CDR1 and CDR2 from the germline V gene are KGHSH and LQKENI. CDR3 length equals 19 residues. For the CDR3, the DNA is TGTGCCAGCTCACCACTCTTGTCGGGAGGAAGGCTACGCACAGATACGCAGTATTTT. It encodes CASSPLLSGGRLRTDTQYF. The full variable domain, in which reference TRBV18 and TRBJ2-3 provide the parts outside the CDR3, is NAGVMQNPRHLVRRRGQEARLRCSPMKGHSHVYWYRQLPEEGLKFMVYLQKENIIDESGMPKERFSAEFPKEGPSILRIQQVVRGDSAAYFCASSPLLSGGRLRTDTQYFGPGTRLTVL.

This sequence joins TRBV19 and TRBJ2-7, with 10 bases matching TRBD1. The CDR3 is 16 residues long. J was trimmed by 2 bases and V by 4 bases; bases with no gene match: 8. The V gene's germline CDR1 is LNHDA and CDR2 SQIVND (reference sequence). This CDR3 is CASSTRDRGFPYEQYF. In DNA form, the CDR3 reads TGTGCCAGTAGTACCCGGGACAGGGGATTTCCCTACGAGCAGTACTTC.

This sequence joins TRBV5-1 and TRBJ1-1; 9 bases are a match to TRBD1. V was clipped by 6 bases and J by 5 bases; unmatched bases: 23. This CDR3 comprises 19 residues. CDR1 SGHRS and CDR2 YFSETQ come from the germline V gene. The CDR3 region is CASMRQIPTGGSLSTEAFF. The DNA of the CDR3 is TGCGCCAGCATGCGCCAAATTCCGACAGGGGGGTCCCTAAGTACTGAAGCTTTCTTT. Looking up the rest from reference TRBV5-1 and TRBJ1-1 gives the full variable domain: KAGVTQTPRYLIKTRGQQVTLSCSPISGHRSVSWYQQTPGQGLQFLFEYFSETQRNKGNFPGRFSGRQFSNSRSEMNVSTLELGDSALYLCASMRQIPTGGSLSTEAFFGQGTRLTVV.

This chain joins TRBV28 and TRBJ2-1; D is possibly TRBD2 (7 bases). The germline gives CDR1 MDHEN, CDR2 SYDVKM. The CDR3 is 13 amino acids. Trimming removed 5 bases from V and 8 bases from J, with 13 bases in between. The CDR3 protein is CASSLPGGYEQFF. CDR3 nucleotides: TGTGCCAGCAGTCTTCCGGGGGGCTATGAGCAGTTCTTC.

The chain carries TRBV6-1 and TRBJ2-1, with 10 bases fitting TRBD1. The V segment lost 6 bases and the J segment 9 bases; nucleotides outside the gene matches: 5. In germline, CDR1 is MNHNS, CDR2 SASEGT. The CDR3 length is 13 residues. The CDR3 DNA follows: TGTGCCAGCAGCCCGGACAGGGGGACTGAGCAGTTCTTC. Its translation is CASSPDRGTEQFF.

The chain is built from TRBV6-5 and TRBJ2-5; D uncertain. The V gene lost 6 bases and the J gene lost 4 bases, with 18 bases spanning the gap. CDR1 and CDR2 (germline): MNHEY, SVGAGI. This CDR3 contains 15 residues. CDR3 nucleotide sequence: TGTGCCAGCAGGCTGTCTAAAACCTACGGAGAGACCCAGTACTTC. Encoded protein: CASRLSKTYGETQYF.

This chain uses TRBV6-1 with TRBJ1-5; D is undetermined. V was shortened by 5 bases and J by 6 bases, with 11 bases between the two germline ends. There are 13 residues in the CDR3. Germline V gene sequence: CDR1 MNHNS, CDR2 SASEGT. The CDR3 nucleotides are TGTGCCAGCAGTTTTGGGCCGGTTCAGCCCCAGCATTTT. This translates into CASSFGPVQPQHF.

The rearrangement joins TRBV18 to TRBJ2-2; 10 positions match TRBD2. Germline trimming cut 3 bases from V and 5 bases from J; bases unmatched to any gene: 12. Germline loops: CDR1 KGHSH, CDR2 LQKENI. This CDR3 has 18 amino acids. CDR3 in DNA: TGTGCCAGCTCACCCCCCCCCTCTAGCGGGAGATGGACCGGGGAGCTGTTTTTT. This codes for CASSPPPSSGRWTGELFF.

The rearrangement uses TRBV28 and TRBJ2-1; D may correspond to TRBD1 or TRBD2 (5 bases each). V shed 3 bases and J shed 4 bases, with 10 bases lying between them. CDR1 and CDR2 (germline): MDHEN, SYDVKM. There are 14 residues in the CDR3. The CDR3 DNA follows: TGTGCCAGCAGTTTTTGGGGGTTATACAATGAGCAGTTCTTC. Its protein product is CASSFWGLYNEQFF. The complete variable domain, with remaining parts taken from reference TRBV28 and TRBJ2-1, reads DVKVTQSSRYLVKRTGEKVFLECVQDMDHENMFWYRQDPGLGLRLIYFSYDVKMKEKGDIPEGYSVSREKKERFSLILESASTNQTSMYLCASSFWGLYNEQFFGPGTRLTVL.

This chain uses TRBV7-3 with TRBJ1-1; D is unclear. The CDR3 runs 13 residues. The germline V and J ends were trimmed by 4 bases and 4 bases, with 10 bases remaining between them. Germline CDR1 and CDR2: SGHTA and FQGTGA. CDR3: CASSWGEGTEAFF. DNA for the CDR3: TGTGCCAGCAGCTGGGGAGAAGGCACTGAAGCTTTCTTT.